This TCR beta chain is from a study of T cells in Graves' hyperthyroidism and ophthalmopathy. Broader study findings: Among thyroid clonotypes expanded above 0.001, most also appeared in blood.

Regions amplified from RNA transcripts were the TCR beta CDR3 regions. The study used the HTBI primer set for a first-round RT-PCR of the TCR CDR3. Each CDR3 protein is one row after TCRdb ran MiXCR on the multiplex PCR reads. The sample carries approximately 590,000 distinct CDR3 sequences, more than 45% recorded once. In the case of this clonotype: The target antigen is unknown.

This CDR3 is 15 amino acids long. V lost 4 bases to trimming and J lost 0 bases, with 10 bases between them. Germline values: CDR1 SGHTA, CDR2 FQGNSA. A lack of ophthalmopathy progression within 18 months defined stable Graves' hyperthyroidism. Based on clinical symptoms, serum thyroxine and TRAb, thyroid ultrasound and orbital computed tomography, diagnoses were reached. The genes are TRBV7-2 and TRBJ1-3; D gene ambiguous. This clonotype was sampled from a woman younger than 30 with Graves' hyperthyroidism. The sample consisted of peripheral blood or thyroid tissue (not recorded which). CDR3 bases: TGTGCCAGCAGCTCTACGACGGACTCTGGAAACACCATATATTTT. Its translation is CASSSTTDSGNTIYF.